These 29 T cell receptor beta chains were sequenced from one sample in a study of blood T cell repertoires in COVID-19 (dated by TCRdb to about 2020). Library construction relied on the immunoSEQ multiplex PCR assay. Entries here come from immuneACCESS through TCRdb and include only in-frame sequences with V and J called. Some clones fail to appear in such tables; in the studies checked, an unresolved V gene covers under half of the shortfall, and the cause of the remainder is unknown. This sample holds over 400,000 clones; roughly 88% were observed only once. The ten biggest clones cover approximately 1.5% of the sample. Sequencing was performed on peripheral blood. Receptors were obtained from a woman in her thirties with active or convalescent COVID-19.

The rearrangement links TRBV4-2 to TRBJ2-3, with 10 nucleotides matching TRBD2. The CDR3 sequence is 17 residues long. Trimming cost V 4 bases and J 3 bases; bases outside gene matches: 10. CDR1 is LGHNA, CDR2 YNFKEQ, per germline. This CDR3 reads CASSPDPAGGPTDTQYF. DNA of the CDR3: TGTGCCAGCAGCCCAGATCCAGCGGGAGGGCCGACAGATACGCAGTATTTT.

The J gene is TRBJ2-7, the V gene TRBV4-1, with TRBD1 matching over 7 bases. In germline, CDR1 is MGHRA, CDR2 YSYEKL. This CDR3 comprises 15 residues. Losses at the gene ends were 0 bases for V and 1 base for J; bases not matched to a gene: 3. The CDR3 DNA reads TGCGCCAGCAGCCAAGAGAACAGGGGTTCCTACGAGCAGTACTTC. This codes for CASSQENRGSYEQYF.

The chain joins TRBV6-5 to TRBJ1-2, with D unclear. V was clipped by 5 bases and J by 0 bases, with 13 bases between them. The CDR3 has 15 amino acids. The V gene's germline CDR1 is MNHEY and CDR2 SVGAGI. The CDR3 DNA sequence: TGTGCCAGCAGTACCAACGGGTACCCTAACTATGGCTACACCTTC. Amino acids: CASSTNGYPNYGYTF.

The genes are TRBV5-4 and TRBJ2-1; 8 bases match TRBD2. The length of the CDR3 is 14 residues. Germline values: CDR1 SGHNT, CDR2 YYREEE (reference sequence). With 1 base clipped from V and 8 bases from J, the junction kept 5 bases outside the gene matches. The DNA of the CDR3 is TGTGCCAGCAGCTTGAGCGGGAGTGCGGATGAGCAGTTCTTC. It yields the protein CASSLSGSADEQFF.

V and J are TRBV19 and TRBJ2-5; D may be TRBD2 (7 bases). Germline CDR1 is LNHDA and CDR2 is SQIVND (reference sequence). The ends were cut back, 3 bases at V and 5 bases at J, with 19 bases in the middle. CDR3 length equals 16 residues. The CDR3 loop reads CASSINGGGRGETQYF. The CDR3 nucleotides read TGTGCCAGTAGTATCAATGGCGGGGGCCGGGGGGAGACCCAGTACTTC.

V usage is TRBV4-1 and J usage is TRBJ2-7; D is unresolved. V lost 1 base, J lost 6 bases, and 19 bases lay in between. CDR3 length: 16 residues. The germline V gene has CDR1 MGHRA and CDR2 YSYEKL. The CDR3 DNA reads TGCGCCAGCAGCCAAGTTAGTAACTCAGACGGGTCCGAGCAGTACTTC. Amino acids: CASSQVSNSDGSEQYF.

The chain combines TRBV6-5 with TRBJ1-2; no definite D call. The germline gives CDR1 MNHEY, CDR2 SVGAGI. Between the trimmed V and J ends, which lost 6 bases and 4 bases, there was a span of 12 bases. This CDR3 contains 13 residues. The CDR3 here is CASRDREAYGYTF. The CDR3 DNA sequence: TGTGCCAGCAGGGACCGGGAGGCCTATGGCTACACCTTC.

This clone was observed a few times. V and J are TRBV25-1 and TRBJ1-6, with TRBD1 matching 10 bases. CDR1 and CDR2 from the germline V gene are MGHDK and SYGVNS. The CDR3 consists of 13 residues. The junction had 3 bases not matched to a gene; V was cut back by 6 bases and J by 10 bases. CDR3 in amino acids: CASREGQGSPLHF. The CDR3 nucleotides read TGTGCCAGCAGGGAGGGACAGGGGTCACCCCTCCACTTT.

The chain joins TRBV5-8 to TRBJ1-1, with unresolved D. V was pared by 2 bases and J by 5 bases, with 7 bases between. CDR1 is SGHTS, CDR2 YDEGEE, per germline. The CDR3 is made up of 12 amino acids. CDR3 in amino acids: CASSFRGTEAFF. DNA for the CDR3: TGTGCCAGCAGCTTTCGGGGAACTGAAGCTTTCTTT.

The V call is TRBV4-1, the J call TRBJ2-2; D is undetermined. V dropped 1 base and J dropped 4 bases, with 10 bases sitting between them. The CDR3 consists of 15 residues. Germline CDR1 MGHRA, CDR2 YSYEKL. The CDR3 protein is CASSQAEHFTGELFF. In DNA form, the CDR3 reads TGCGCCAGCAGCCAAGCCGAACATTTCACCGGGGAGCTGTTTTTT.

The table lists this clone with a few counts. J is TRBJ1-6 and V is TRBV7-6; TRBD1 might be the D (6 bases). V dropped 1 base and J dropped 7 bases, with 11 bases sitting between them. The CDR3 runs to 15 residues. Germline V gene sequence: CDR1 SGHVS, CDR2 FNYEAQ. CDR3 sequence: CASSLETGGNSPLHF. The CDR3 region has the DNA TGTGCCAGCAGCTTAGAGACAGGTGGAAATTCACCCCTCCACTTT.

V usage is TRBV2 and J usage is TRBJ1-1; D perhaps matches TRBD1 (5 bases). Trimming pared 3 bases from V and 1 base from J, leaving 12 bases between. Germline-derived CDR1 and CDR2 are SNHLY and FYNNEI. The CDR3 extends over 15 amino acids. CDR3 DNA sequence: TGTGCCAGCAGTGATAGGGGAGCGGGGAACACTGAAGCTTTCTTT. Amino acid sequence: CASSDRGAGNTEAFF.

V gene TRBV19 combines with J gene TRBJ1-1; perhaps TRBD1 as D (5 bases). The germline CDR1 and CDR2 sequences are LNHDA and SQIVND (reference sequence). This CDR3 is built from 13 residues. Trimming pared 4 bases from V and 12 bases from J, leaving 18 bases between. The DNA for the CDR3 is TGTGCCAGTAGTACTACCAACTCAGGGATTTCTTTCTTT. Protein: CASSTTNSGISFF. Based on the CDR3 plus reference TRBV19 and TRBJ1-1, the full variable domain is DGGITQSPKYLFRKEGQNVTLSCEQNLNHDAMYWYRQDPGQGLRLIYYSQIVNDFQKGDIAEGYSVSREKKESFPLTVTSAQKNPTAFYLCASSTTNSGISFFGQGTRLTVV.

V usage is TRBV30 and J usage is TRBJ1-2; tentative D call: TRBD1 (6 bases). V lost 0 bases to trimming and J lost 8 bases, with 19 bases between them. CDR3 size: 15 residues. The germline gives CDR1 GTSNPN, CDR2 SVGIG (reference sequence). The CDR3 DNA follows: TGTGCCTGGAGTGTCACCTGGGACACCTACGGGGGCTACACCTTC. It specifies CAWSVTWDTYGGYTF.

The chain employs TRBV6-1 and TRBJ1-2, with 7 bases matching TRBD1. The V gene's germline CDR1 is MNHNS and CDR2 SASEGT. This CDR3 contains 14 residues. V was pared by 3 bases and J by 3 bases, with 4 bases of the junction left unmatched. The CDR3 DNA is TGTGCCAGCAGTGAGGGGACAGCGGACTATGGCTACACCTTC. It translates to CASSEGTADYGYTF.

The chain links TRBV6-1 to TRBJ2-3, with 11 bases lining up with TRBD2. V shed 2 bases, J shed 0 bases, and the junction held 4 bases outside the gene matches. Germline assignment: CDR1 MNHNS and CDR2 SASEGT. There are 17 residues in the CDR3. CDR3 coding DNA: TGTGCCAGCAGTGAAACGACTAGCGGGACCAGCACAGATACGCAGTATTTT. This translates into CASSETTSGTSTDTQYF.

The chain couples TRBV4-1 to TRBJ2-7, with D maybe TRBD2 (7 bases). The V end lost 5 bases, the J end lost 2 bases, and 13 bases lay between the germline ends. Per germline, CDR1 MGHRA and CDR2 YSYEKL. The CDR3 has 14 residues. CDR3 bases: TGCGCCAGCAGCGCTGGGGGGGGCACCTACGAGCAGTACTTC. Its protein is CASSAGGGTYEQYF.

The gene calls are TRBV7-6 and TRBJ1-2, with 9 bases aligning to TRBD1. Germline CDR1 reads SGHVS; CDR2 reads FNYEAQ. The CDR3 totals 14 residues. The ends lost 4 bases at V and 4 bases at J; junction bases unmatched: 4. The CDR3 sequence: CASSWDRAGYGYTF. CDR3 nucleotides: TGTGCCAGCAGCTGGGACAGGGCCGGCTATGGCTACACCTTC. Complete variable domain (other parts from reference TRBV7-6 and TRBJ1-2): GAGVSQSPRYKVTKRGQDVALRCDPISGHVSLYWYRQALGQGPEFLTYFNYEAQQDKSGLPNDRFSAERPEGSISTLTIQRTEQRDSAMYRCASSWDRAGYGYTFGSGTRLTVV.

This chain joins TRBV13 and TRBJ1-1; weak D call: TRBD1 (6 bases). The CDR3 is 16 amino acids. V shed 5 bases and J shed 4 bases, with 20 bases lying between them. CDR1 and CDR2 from the germline V gene are PRHDT and FYEKMQ (reference sequence). The CDR3 bases are TGTGCCAGCAGCCCGCCGGGGGGGGCCTCCCGCACTGAAGCTTTCTTT. As protein: CASSPPGGASRTEAFF.

The chain joins TRBV2 to TRBJ1-1, with D unresolved. Germline CDR1 and CDR2: SNHLY and FYNNEI. The CDR3 runs 13 residues. Trimming shortened V by 7 bases and J by 1 base, and 10 bases separated the two germline ends. In DNA, the CDR3 is TGTGCCAGCACCGCGTCCGGGAACACTGAAGCTTTCTTT. This codes for CASTASGNTEAFF.

The chain joins TRBV28 to TRBJ2-7; a weak D match, TRBD2 (6 bases). Germline lookup yields CDR1 MDHEN and CDR2 SYDVKM. This CDR3 has 15 amino acids. V gave up 2 bases and J gave up 2 bases, with 13 bases separating them. CDR3 DNA: TGTGCCAGCAGTTTAGGGGGGTCAGACGCCTACGAGCAGTACTTC. Encoded protein: CASSLGGSDAYEQYF.

V gene TRBV11-2 combines with J gene TRBJ2-1; D gene ambiguous. Trimming removed 1 base from V and 4 bases from J, with 11 bases in between. Germline lookup yields CDR1 SGHAT and CDR2 FQNNGV. The CDR3 runs 15 residues. CDR3 sequence reads: CASSLVVEAYNEQFF. CDR3 sequence (DNA): TGTGCCAGCAGCTTAGTGGTCGAAGCGTACAATGAGCAGTTCTTC.

The chain joins TRBV25-1 to TRBJ2-7; D perhaps matches TRBD2 (6 bases). This CDR3 contains 13 residues. Deletions cut 8 bases from V and 7 bases from J, with 18 bases between. Looked up from germline, CDR1 is MGHDK and CDR2 is SYGVNS. In DNA, the CDR3 is TGTGCCAGCTCCGGGACTCCTGGCGGGGAGCAGTACTTC. It encodes CASSGTPGGEQYF.

The gene calls are TRBV19 and TRBJ2-7, with 13 bases that match TRBD2. This CDR3 contains 17 residues. Germline trimming cut 6 bases from V and 4 bases from J; bases unmatched to any gene: 12. The V gene's germline CDR1 is LNHDA and CDR2 SQIVND (reference sequence). The CDR3 DNA reads TGTGCCAGTAGCCCGACTAGCGGGAGGCCAACGGGGTACGAGCAGTACTTC. It yields the protein CASSPTSGRPTGYEQYF.

The CDR3 nucleotides read TGTGCCAGCAGATCAGGGTTCACTGAAGCTTTCTTT. Encoded protein: CASRSGFTEAFF. V usage is TRBV6-5 and J usage is TRBJ1-1, with a possible D match to TRBD1 (5 bases). CDR1 MNHEY and CDR2 SVGAGI come from the germline V gene. This CDR3 has 12 residues. Trimming stripped 6 bases from V and 4 bases from J, with 9 bases between.

V usage is TRBV19 and J usage is TRBJ2-7; 8 positions agree with TRBD1. The length of the CDR3 is 14 residues. V lost 3 bases, J lost 3 bases, and 4 bases stayed unmatched. CDR1 is LNHDA, CDR2 SQIVND, per germline (reference sequence). This CDR3 is CASSIRTGNYEQYF. CDR3 DNA: TGTGCCAGTAGTATCCGGACAGGGAACTACGAGCAGTACTTC.

CDR3 DNA: TGTGCCAGCAGGAAAGCCGGGACAGACTATGGCTACACCTTC. Translation gives CASRKAGTDYGYTF. The chain is built from TRBV25-1 and TRBJ1-2; the match to TRBD1 covers 7 bases. Germline V lookup: CDR1 MGHDK, CDR2 SYGVNS. CDR3 length: 14 amino acids. V gave up 6 bases and J gave up 3 bases; unmatched junction bases: 7.

This clone was counted only a few times. The chain recombines TRBV5-1 with TRBJ2-7; 8 bases map to TRBD1. The CDR3 runs to 14 residues. The germline gives CDR1 SGHRS, CDR2 YFSETQ. V shed 4 bases and J 6 bases; nucleotides not matched to a gene: 9. The CDR3 nucleotides are TGCGCCAGCAGCACCCAGGACAGGGTGGCCGAGCAGTACTTC. It encodes CASSTQDRVAEQYF. The full variable domain, its missing parts supplied by reference TRBV5-1 and TRBJ2-7, is KAGVTQTPRYLIKTRGQQVTLSCSPISGHRSVSWYQQTPGQGLQFLFEYFSETQRNKGNFPGRFSGRQFSNSRSEMNVSTLELGDSALYLCASSTQDRVAEQYFGPGTRLTVT.

V gene TRBV5-4 combines with J gene TRBJ1-6; the D gene is possibly TRBD1 (6 bases). The germline CDR1 and CDR2 sequences are SGHNT and YYREEE (reference sequence). Trimming stripped 0 bases from V and 9 bases from J, with 10 bases between. The CDR3 has 14 residues. The CDR3 DNA sequence: TGTGCCAGCAGCTTGGGAGGGGGGGGTTCACCCCTCCACTTT. It is translated as CASSLGGGGSPLHF. The whole variable domain, remainder taken from reference TRBV5-4 and TRBJ1-6, is ETGVTQSPTHLIKTRGQQVTLRCSSQSGHNTVSWYQQALGQGPQFIFQYYREEENGRGNFPPRFSGLQFPNYSSELNVNALELDDSALYLCASSLGGGGSPLHFGNGTRLTVT.